These T cell receptor beta chains were read from a single sample in a study of shared clonotypes between healthy human individuals. Profiling relied on immunoSEQ multiplex PCR, and the TCRdb table lists in-frame clones only, not all of them. Among more than 550,000 clones listed, 90% were seen once. The sequencing input was memory CD8+ T cells from PBMCs. These receptors originate from a man between 18 and 29 years old in good health. Some clones in this sample may be carry-over from other donors' samples. Both conserved end residues are trimmed from each CDR3. Each record gives: V gene, J gene, CDR3 protein.

v_gene: TRBV7-8
j_gene: TRBJ1-1
CDR3aa: ASRGLVLEAF

v_gene: TRBV2
j_gene: TRBJ2-1
CDR3aa: ASWETVSRGEQF

v_gene: TRBV7-9
j_gene: TRBJ1-3
CDR3aa: ASSHSPGHLPTSGNTIY

v_gene: TRBV5-1
j_gene: TRBJ2-7
CDR3aa: ASSPTGTSGSYPDEQY

v_gene: TRBV18
j_gene: TRBJ2-1
CDR3aa: ASSPLEGSGGYNEQF

v_gene: TRBV5-4
j_gene: TRBJ2-3
CDR3aa: ASSLKQGWDTQY

v_gene: TRBV28
j_gene: TRBJ1-2
CDR3aa: ASSFLNEGDYGYT

v_gene: TRBV29-1
j_gene: TRBJ2-3
CDR3aa: SVEGVWDPGSDTQY

v_gene: TRBV4-2
j_gene: TRBJ2-7
CDR3aa: ASSQYTGGAIEQY

v_gene: TRBV19
j_gene: TRBJ1-1
CDR3aa: ASSTARREMNTEAF

v_gene: TRBV28
j_gene: TRBJ2-7
CDR3aa: ASRNRDTYYEQY

v_gene: TRBV7-8
j_gene: TRBJ1-3
CDR3aa: ASSFSGRAGNTIY